Below are 9 T cell receptor beta chains sequenced from a single sample in a study of CD8+CD57+ T cells in acquired aplastic anemia. Both TCR beta VDJ combination and CDR3 sequence profiling were carried out. Genomic DNA was the template for this profiling. Using its own MiXCR run on the reads, TCRdb lists one record per CDR3 protein. The sample carries about 210,000 distinct CDR3 sequences, approximately 57% recorded once. The specimen sequenced was sorted CD4+, CD8+, or CD8+CD57+ T cells (not recorded which) from PBMCs. These receptors all come from a human donor in good health.

The chain has TRBV12-3 or TRBV12-4 and TRBJ2-5; 9 nucleotides align to TRBD2. Trimming removed 2 bases from V and 1 base from J; junction bases left unmatched: 2. CDR3 length equals 15 residues. The CDR3 nucleotides read TGTGCCAGCAGTTTATCAGCGGGGGGCCAAGAGACCCAGTACTTC. Translating gives CASSLSAGGQETQYF.

On this clonotype: A junction boundary mismatches the germline segment, possibly from a read error. V is TRBV5-4 and J is TRBJ2-1; D is unresolved. The CDR3 is made up of 13 amino acids. Germline values: CDR1 SGHNT, CDR2 YYREEE (reference sequence). The CDR3 here is CASSLASLNEQFF. In DNA, the CDR3 is TGCGCCAGCAGCTTGGCCTCGCTCAATGAGCAGTTCTTC. The variable domain in full, with the rest retrieved from reference TRBV5-4 and TRBJ2-1, is ETGVTQSPTHLIKTRGQQVTLRCSSQSGHNTVSWYQQALGQGPQFIFQYYREEENGRGNFPPRFSGLQFPNYSSELNVNALELDDSALYLCASSLASLNEQFFGPGTRLTVL.

The gene calls are TRBV6-2 or TRBV6-3 and TRBJ1-6; TRBD1 matches at 9 bases. From germline, CDR1 is MNHEY and CDR2 SVGEGT. The CDR3 length is 15 residues. With V trimmed by 6 bases and J by 9 bases, 9 bases remained unmatched. CDR3 in DNA: TGTGCCAGCAGCTTCCCGGGACAGGGAGTTTCACCCCTCCACTTT. This gives the protein CASSFPGQGVSPLHF.

The chain is built from TRBV29-1 and TRBJ2-7; 10 positions agree with TRBD2. This CDR3 region has 13 residues. In germline, CDR1 is SQVTM, CDR2 ANQGSEA. J was trimmed by 2 bases and V by 7 bases; bases with no gene match: 5. The chain's CDR3 is CSAAGTSAYEQYF. The CDR3 bases are TGCAGCGCTGCCGGGACTAGCGCCTACGAGCAGTACTTC.

The chain combines TRBV7-9 with TRBJ2-7; TRBD2 matches 12 bases. Germline CDR1 reads SEHNR; CDR2 reads FQNEAQ (reference sequence). J was trimmed by 5 bases and V by 11 bases; bases with no gene match: 10. The CDR3 sequence is 14 residues long. This CDR3 reads CAGGPRLAGDEQYF. Written as DNA, the CDR3 is TGTGCCGGGGGCCCACGACTAGCGGGAGACGAGCAGTACTTC.

J is TRBJ1-2 and V is TRBV24-1; D call uncertain. The CDR3 runs 10 residues. Trimming cost V 9 bases and J 5 bases, with 6 bases left between them. Germline V gives CDR1 KGHDR, CDR2 SFDVKD. The CDR3, as DNA: TGTGCCACCCGTCCGTATGGCTACACCTTC. It specifies CATRPYGYTF.

The rearrangement links TRBV9 to TRBJ2-5, with D perhaps matching TRBD2 (7 bases). V lost 4 bases to trimming and J lost 2 bases, with 12 bases between them. There are 14 residues in the CDR3. Germline CDR1 and CDR2: SGDLS and YYNGEE. CDR3 in DNA: TGTGCCAGCAGCTGGGGGGGCGGACAAGAGACCCAGTACTTC. It is translated as CASSWGGGQETQYF. The full variable domain, in which reference TRBV9 and TRBJ2-5 provide the parts outside the CDR3, is DSGVTQTPKHLITATGQRVTLRCSPRSGDLSVYWYQQSLDQGLQFLIQYYNGEERAKGNILERFSAQQFPDLHSELNLSSLELGDSALYFCASSWGGGQETQYFGPGTRLLVL.

The DNA for the CDR3 is TGTGCCACCAGTGACCCCACCGGGACAGGGGACGAGCAGTACTTC. This codes for CATSDPTGTGDEQYF. The chain joins TRBV24-1 to TRBJ2-7; 10 nucleotides align to TRBD1. The CDR3 runs 15 residues. V was pared by 4 bases and J by 5 bases, with 7 bases of the junction left unmatched. The germline CDR1 and CDR2 sequences are KGHDR and SFDVKD.

This chain joins TRBV7-3 and TRBJ2-5; 8 bases line up with TRBD2. Germline V gene data show CDR1 as SGHTA and CDR2 as FQGTGA. V dropped 5 bases and J dropped 4; count of bases not matched to a gene: 12. This CDR3 comprises 16 residues. CDR3 sequence reads: CASSLMTGGPGETQYF. The CDR3 DNA is TGTGCCAGCAGCCTTATGACGGGAGGGCCGGGAGAGACCCAGTACTTC. Full variable domain (rest looked up from reference TRBV7-3 and TRBJ2-5): GAGVSQTPSNKVTEKGKYVELRCDPISGHTALYWYRQSLGQGPEFLIYFQGTGAADDSGLPNDRFFAVRPEGSVSTLKIQRTERGDSAVYLCASSLMTGGPGETQYFGPGTRLLVL.